Reported below is one T cell receptor (beta chain). Its target is unknown. CDR1 MNHGY and CDR2 SVAAGI come from the germline V gene. V shed 3 bases and J 4 bases; nucleotides not matched to a gene: 6. This CDR3 has 15 residues. The sample belongs to a study of T cells in Graves' hyperthyroidism and ophthalmopathy. TCR beta CDR3 regions were amplified from RNA. The HTBI primer set served for first-round RT-PCR of the TCR CDR3. From the multiplex PCR reads, TCRdb called clonotypes with MiXCR, one entry per CDR3 protein. In the table there are approximately 600,000 distinct CDR3 sequences, 13% to 15% of which are singletons. Study-wide findings and caveats: Most thyroid clonotypes expanded above 0.001 were also detected in blood.

Clinical Activity Scores of at least 3, NOSPECS grades of at least 4 and durations under 3 months characterized ophthalmopathy patients. Criteria for exclusion of patients were uncontrolled infection, other autoimmune disease, pregnancy or lactation. Sequencing used blood. The chain links TRBV6-9 to TRBJ2-1, with 7 positions matching TRBD2. The clonotype originates from a young woman with Graves' ophthalmopathy. This chain's CDR3 is CASSYGGGDYNEQFF. CDR3 nucleotide sequence: TGTGCCAGCAGTTACGGTGGGGGGGATTACAATGAGCAGTTCTTC.